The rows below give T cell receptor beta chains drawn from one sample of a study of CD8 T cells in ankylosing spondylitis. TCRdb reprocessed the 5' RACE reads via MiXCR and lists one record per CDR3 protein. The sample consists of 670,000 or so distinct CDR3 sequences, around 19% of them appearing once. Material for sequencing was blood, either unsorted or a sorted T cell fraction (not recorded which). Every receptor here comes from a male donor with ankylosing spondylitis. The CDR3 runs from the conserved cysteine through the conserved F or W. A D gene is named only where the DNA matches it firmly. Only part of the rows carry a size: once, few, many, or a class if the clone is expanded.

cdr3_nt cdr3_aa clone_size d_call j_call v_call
TGTGCCACCAGCAGAGATCATCAGGACTACGAGCAGTACTTC CATSRDHQDYEQYF many - TRBJ2-7 TRBV15
TGTGCCATCAGTGAGTCGATCTGGCAGGGGGCTAATTCGAACACTGAAGCTTTCTTT CAISESIWQGANSNTEAFF few TRBD1 TRBJ1-1 TRBV10-3
TGTGCCAGCAGCTTAGTTGCGGGAGGGCCCCACGAGCAGTACTTC CASSLVAGGPHEQYF - TRBD2 TRBJ2-7 TRBV7-8
TGCAGCGTTGAGCTGGCAAGGGGAAGCACAGATACGCAGTATTTT CSVELARGSTDTQYF - - TRBJ2-3 TRBV29-1
TGTGCCAGCAGGACGGACGGGCTAGGCAATCAGCCCCAGCATTTT CASRTDGLGNQPQHF few - TRBJ1-5 TRBV12-3/TRBV12-4
TGCAGCGTTGATTCAGGGTCGAACACTGAAGCTTTCTTT CSVDSGSNTEAFF many - TRBJ1-1 TRBV29-1
TGCGCCAGCAGCTTGGGGCGCGTCACCGGGGAGCTGTTTTTT CASSLGRVTGELFF many - TRBJ2-2 TRBV5-1
TGTGCCACCAGTGATTTAAGGCTGGGTGAGCAGTTCTTC CATSDLRLGEQFF few - TRBJ2-1 TRBV24-1
TGTGCCAGCAGGGGGTCGAGTAGCGAGCAGTTCTTC CASRGSSSEQFF few - TRBJ2-1 TRBV2
TGTGCCAGCAGCCAACACTGGACAGGACAAGAGACCCAGTACTTC CASSQHWTGQETQYF many TRBD1 TRBJ2-5 TRBV6-2/TRBV6-3
TGTGCCAGCAGCGTAGGACTTGATAGCAATCAGCCCCAGCATTTT CASSVGLDSNQPQHF few - TRBJ1-5 TRBV9